This T cell receptor beta chain was identified during a study of regulatory T cells in long-lasting Graves disease. This clonotype was picked up one time. At one boundary the junction diverges from the germline segment, which might be a read error. According to the study, TCR beta libraries were built with iRepertoire HTBI primers and CDR3-region Arm-PCR. TCRdb re-analysed the multiplex PCR reads in MiXCR, keeping a single row per CDR3 protein. The table lists 400,000 to 500,000 distinct CDR3 sequences, about a sixth of them singletons, with 23% in the top ten. Noted time point: newly diagnosed GD, antithyroid drugs for less than 3 months. Extracted RNA from PBMCs served as the source of the TCR library. The sample was also reused in another study, on T cells in Graves' hyperthyroidism and ophthalmopathy. As reported in that work: HTBI primers drove first-round RT-PCR of the TCR CDR3.

The sequences come from peripheral blood mononuclear cells (PBMCs), collected at new diagnosis, from a patient treated with antithyroid drugs. The source is a woman younger than 30 with Graves disease.

The DNA for the CDR3 is TGTGCCAACTCACCACCGAACACAGATACGCAGTATTTT. This encodes CANSPPNTDTQYF. The chain joins TRBV18 to TRBJ2-3; D unclear. Germline CDR1 KGHSH, CDR2 LQKENI. The CDR3 is made up of 13 amino acids. Filled out from reference TRBV18 and TRBJ2-3, the complete variable domain reads NAGVMQNPRHLVRRRGQEARLRCSPMKGHSHVYWYRQLPEEGLKFMVYLQKENIIDESGMPKERFSAEFPKEGPSILRIQQVVRGDSAAYFCANSPPNTDTQYFGPGTRLTVL.